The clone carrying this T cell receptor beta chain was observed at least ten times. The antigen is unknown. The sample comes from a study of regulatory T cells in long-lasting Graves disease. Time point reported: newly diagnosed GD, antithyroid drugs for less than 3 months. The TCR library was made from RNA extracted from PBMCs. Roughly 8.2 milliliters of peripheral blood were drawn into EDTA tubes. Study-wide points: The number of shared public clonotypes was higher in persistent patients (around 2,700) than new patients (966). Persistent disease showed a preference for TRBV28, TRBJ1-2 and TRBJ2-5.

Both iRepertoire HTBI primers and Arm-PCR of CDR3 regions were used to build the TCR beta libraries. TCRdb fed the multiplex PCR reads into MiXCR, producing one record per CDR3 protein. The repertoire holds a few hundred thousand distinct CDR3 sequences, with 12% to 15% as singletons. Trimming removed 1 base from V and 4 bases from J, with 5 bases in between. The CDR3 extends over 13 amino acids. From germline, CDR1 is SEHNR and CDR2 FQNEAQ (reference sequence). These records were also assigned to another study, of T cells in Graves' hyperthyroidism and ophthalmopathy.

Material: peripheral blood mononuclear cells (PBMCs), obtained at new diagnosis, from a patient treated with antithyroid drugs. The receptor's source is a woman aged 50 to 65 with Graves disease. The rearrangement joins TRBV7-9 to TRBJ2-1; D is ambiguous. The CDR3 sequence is CASSLEAYNEQFF. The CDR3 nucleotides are TGTGCCAGCAGCTTAGAAGCGTACAATGAGCAGTTCTTC.